This TCR beta chain was identified in a study of T cell repertoires in cytomegalovirus infection. Study observations and caveats: HLA-C-restricted TCR beta clonotypes specific for CMV led the ex vivo response. Summed frequency of public TCR beta families distinguished CMV carriers with the relevant HLA.

MiXCR, applied by TCRdb to the reads, yields one record per CDR3 protein. The sample consists of fewer than 700,000 distinct CDR3 sequences, roughly 24% of them appearing once. Unmatched junction bases numbered 6, after V lost 10 bases and J lost 0 bases. The CDR3 is made up of 15 amino acids. Germline CDR1 reads SGHTA; CDR2 reads FQGNSA. This clonotype was found many times. The target antigen is unknown. This sequence originates from a human donor in good health (CMV status not recorded). Some clones in this sample may be carry-over from other donors' samples. The source material was CD8+ T cells from PBMCs. The chain carries TRBV7-2 and TRBJ2-6; 7 bases line up with TRBD1. CDR3 nucleotides: TGTGCCAAATGGGACAGCCACTCTGGGGCCAACGTCCTGACTTTC. Protein product: CAKWDSHSGANVLTF.